A single sample gave rise to the 22 T cell receptor beta chains below, sequenced in a study of blood T cell repertoires in COVID-19. Sequencing was performed with immunoSEQ multiplex PCR; in TCRdb, only in-frame clones are kept and a portion is missing. The repertoire includes under 200,000 clones, 83% of them detected once, and 3.6% sits in the top ten. Sequencing was performed on PBMCs or T cells enriched from blood (not recorded which). The receptor source for this set is a woman between 50 and 59 years old in a cohort exposed to, infected with or recovered from COVID-19 (not recorded which).

DNA for the CDR3: TGCAGCGCCACCGAGGGAGGGGTATACATTCAGTACTTC. Residues: CSATEGGVYIQYF. This chain connects TRBV29-1 to TRBJ2-4, with 7 nucleotides matching TRBD2. The junction had 11 bases not matched to a gene; V was cut back by 7 bases and J by 8 bases. The length of the CDR3 is 13 residues. CDR1 and CDR2 from the germline V gene are SQVTM and ANQGSEA.

V gene TRBV7-2 combines with J gene TRBJ2-1; D perhaps matches TRBD1 (5 bases). Germline V gene sequence: CDR1 SGHTA, CDR2 FQGNSA. The CDR3 covers 14 residues. The ends were cut back, 4 bases at V and 9 bases at J, with 16 bases in the middle. The CDR3 loop reads CASSSPQGSGEQFF. CDR3 DNA sequence: TGTGCCAGCAGCTCACCCCAGGGATCGGGTGAGCAGTTCTTC.

This clone was seen a handful of times. At one end the junction does not follow the germline gene, possibly because of a read error. This chain's CDR3 is CASSSQGVYSEQFF. The CDR3 region has the DNA TGCGCCAGCAGCTCTCAAGGGGTGTACAGTGAGCAGTTCTTC. J is TRBJ2-1 and V is TRBV5-1; TRBD1 is a possible D gene (5 bases). The CDR3 length is 14 residues. From germline, CDR1 is SGHRS and CDR2 YFSETQ.

This clone was observed a single time. CDR3 protein: CASSKPGLDLSGANVLTF. For the CDR3, the DNA is TGTGCCAGCAGCAAACCGGGACTGGATCTCTCTGGGGCCAACGTCCTGACTTTC. This sequence joins TRBV7-8 and TRBJ2-6; TRBD2 might be the D (6 bases). Per the germline V gene, CDR1 is SGHVS and CDR2 is FQNEAQ. The CDR3 has 18 amino acids. V gave up 5 bases and J gave up 0 bases, with 17 bases separating them. Full variable domain (remainder filled in from reference TRBV7-8 and TRBJ2-6): GAGVSQSPRYKVAKRGQDVALRCDPISGHVSLFWYQQALGQGPEFLTYFQNEAQLDKSGLPSDRFFAERPEGSVSTLKIQRTQQEDSAVYLCASSKPGLDLSGANVLTFGAGSRLTVL.

The V and J genes are TRBV30 and TRBJ1-1; D unclear. The length of the CDR3 is 13 residues. The V and J ends lost 4 bases and 0 bases respectively, with 9 bases between them. Per the germline V gene, CDR1 is GTSNPN and CDR2 is SVGIG (reference sequence). The CDR3 DNA is TGTGCCTGGACCCTGGAGGTGAACACTGAAGCTTTCTTT. Translating gives CAWTLEVNTEAFF.

The J gene is TRBJ1-3, the V gene TRBV3-1 (or the pseudogene TRBV3-2); 8 nucleotides match TRBD1. Trimming removed 1 base from V and 4 bases from J; junction bases left unmatched: 9. CDR1 is LGHDT, CDR2 YNNKEL, per germline (reference sequence). The CDR3 contains 17 residues. CDR3 region: CASSQGPQGVRGNTIYF. CDR3 DNA sequence: TGTGCCAGCAGCCAAGGACCACAGGGGGTTCGGGGAAACACCATATATTTT.

The chain links TRBV28 to TRBJ2-4; 10 positions agree with TRBD2. CDR1 MDHEN and CDR2 SYDVKM come from the germline V gene. Trimming at V came to 7 bases and at J to 6 bases, leaving 12 bases not matched to a gene. The CDR3 consists of 16 residues. The CDR3 reads CASITLAGAARNIQYF. The CDR3, as DNA: TGTGCCAGCATCACCCTAGCGGGAGCTGCAAGAAACATTCAGTACTTC.

The V call is TRBV19, the J call TRBJ2-3, with 8 nucleotides matching TRBD1. Germline values: CDR1 LNHDA, CDR2 SQIVND (reference sequence). The ends lost 6 bases at V and 4 bases at J; junction bases unmatched: 3. The CDR3 length is 13 residues. The CDR3: CASSQTGADTQYF. The CDR3 region has the DNA TGTGCCAGTAGCCAGACAGGGGCAGATACGCAGTATTTT.

This clone was seen just once. The junction departs from the called germline gene at one end, perhaps through a read error. This sequence joins TRBV11-3 and TRBJ2-7; D remains ambiguous. Germline loops: CDR1 SGHNT, CDR2 YENEEA. This CDR3 region has 16 residues. As DNA, the CDR3 is TGTGCCAGCAGCTTAGGGCTAGGCCCCGGCTCCCACGAGCAGTACTTC. It codes for CASSLGLGPGSHEQYF.

This chain joins TRBV5-8 and TRBJ1-1; D is ambiguous. Germline CDR1 is SGHTS and CDR2 is YDEGEE. The CDR3 loop spans 16 amino acids. V was shortened by 3 bases and J by 2 bases, with 17 bases between the two germline ends. The CDR3 DNA reads TGTGCCAGCAGCTCGCCCTCGGCGGCAGCTAACACTGAAGCTTTCTTT. Amino acid sequence: CASSSPSAAANTEAFF. The full variable domain, in which reference TRBV5-8 and TRBJ1-1 provide the parts outside the CDR3, is EAGVTQSPTHLIKTRGQQATLRCSPISGHTSVYWYQQALGLGLQFLLWYDEGEERNRGNFPPRFSGRQFPNYSSELNVNALELEDSALYLCASSSPSAAANTEAFFGQGTRLTVV.

The chain carries TRBV29-1 and TRBJ2-2; perhaps TRBD2 as D (6 bases). The CDR3 consists of 15 residues. Germline V CDR1 and CDR2: SQVTM, ANQGSEA. The ends were cut back, 2 bases at V and 7 bases at J, with 17 bases in the middle. The CDR3 region has the DNA TGCAGCGTTGAAAACGGCGCAGGAGGGAACGGGGAGCTGTTTTTT. It is translated as CSVENGAGGNGELFF.

The V call is TRBV27, the J call TRBJ1-1, with D tentatively TRBD1 (5 bases). The V and J ends lost 3 bases and 5 bases respectively, with 16 bases between them. Germline CDR1 and CDR2: MNHEY and SMNVEV (reference sequence). The CDR3 consists of 15 residues. The chain's CDR3 is CASSLAPGRGTEAFF. The CDR3 DNA reads TGTGCCAGCAGTTTGGCTCCCGGGAGGGGAACTGAAGCTTTCTTT.

This chain connects TRBV7-2 to TRBJ2-1; D is unresolved. Deletions cut 5 bases from V and 6 bases from J, with 20 bases between. The CDR3 is 16 residues long. The germline gives CDR1 SGHTA, CDR2 FQGNSA. CDR3 in amino acids: CASSQRRLQGPNEQFF. CDR3 DNA sequence: TGTGCCAGCAGCCAAAGGCGGCTTCAAGGCCCCAATGAGCAGTTCTTC.

This clone was recorded once. The chain links TRBV20-1 to TRBJ2-5, with D perhaps TRBD1 (6 bases). The CDR3 runs 15 residues. Germline CDR1 is DFQATT and CDR2 is SNEGSKA (reference sequence). Trimming stripped 3 bases from V and 6 bases from J, with 20 bases between. The DNA for the CDR3 is TGCAGTGCTAGTTATAAGGTCGTTGACAGGAAGACCCAGTACTTC. Its translation is CSASYKVVDRKTQYF.

On this clone itself: At one end, the junction sequence differs from germline, possibly due to a read error. The rearrangement links TRBV30 to TRBJ1-6, with TRBD1 matching 7 bases. This CDR3 region has 11 residues. In germline, CDR1 is GTSNPN, CDR2 SVGIG (reference sequence). The CDR3 region has the DNA TGTGCCTGGAGTGTCCTTGGACAGGCTACCTTT. The encoded protein is CAWSVLGQATF.

V usage is TRBV18 and J usage is TRBJ1-5; weak D call: TRBD1 (5 bases). Germline-derived CDR1 and CDR2 are KGHSH and LQKENI. The V end lost 3 bases, the J end lost 1 base, and 7 bases lay between the germline ends. The CDR3 sequence is 14 residues long. The CDR3 reads CASSPGGSNQPQHF. In nucleotides, the CDR3 is TGTGCCAGCTCACCGGGGGGAAGCAATCAGCCCCAGCATTTT.

V and J are TRBV7-2 and TRBJ2-7, with a weak D call TRBD2 (5 bases). This CDR3 contains 13 residues. The V and J ends lost 1 base and 4 bases respectively, with 8 bases between them. Looked up from germline, CDR1 is SGHTA and CDR2 is FQGNSA. The CDR3 sequence is CASSLVAGYEQYF. CDR3 DNA sequence: TGTGCCAGCAGCTTAGTTGCGGGTTACGAGCAGTACTTC. Together with reference TRBV7-2 and TRBJ2-7, the CDR3 gives the full variable domain: GAGVSQSPSNKVTEKGKDVELRCDPISGHTALYWYRQSLGQGLEFLIYFQGNSAPDKSGLPSDRFSAERTGGSVSTLTIQRTQQEDSAVYLCASSLVAGYEQYFGPGTRLTVT.

In its sample, this clone was seen once. J is TRBJ2-2 and V is TRBV2; 7 bases match TRBD2. The V gene's germline CDR1 is SNHLY and CDR2 FYNNEI. Unmatched junction bases numbered 5, after V lost 4 bases and J lost 6 bases. The CDR3 runs to 14 residues. DNA of the CDR3: TGTGCCAGCAGTGGTCTAGCGGTGGCCGGGGAGCTGTTTTTT. It codes for CASSGLAVAGELFF.

The CDR3 coding sequence is TGTGCCAGCAGCCCCACGACAGGGGCTTGGGAGACCCAGTACTTC. Translating it yields CASSPTTGAWETQYF. The chain uses TRBV3-1 (or the pseudogene TRBV3-2) and TRBJ2-5; 8 bases line up with TRBD1. The CDR3 is 15 residues long. CDR1 and CDR2 (germline): LGHDT, YNNKEL (reference sequence). Trimming cost V 4 bases and J 5 bases; bases outside gene matches: 9.

J is TRBJ1-2 and V is TRBV5-4; 9 nucleotides align to TRBD1. The CDR3 totals 15 residues. The germline V gene has CDR1 SGHNT and CDR2 YYREEE (reference sequence). V was clipped by 5 bases and J by 1 base; unmatched bases: 6. CDR3 nucleotide sequence: TGTGCCAGCAGTATTACAGGGGGCAATAACTATGGCTACACCTTC. This codes for CASSITGGNNYGYTF.

This chain uses TRBV5-6 with TRBJ1-4; D might be TRBD1 (6 bases). This CDR3 contains 17 residues. Trimming shortened V by 4 bases and J by 2 bases, and 18 bases separated the two germline ends. Germline CDR1 is SGHDT and CDR2 is YYEEEE. The CDR3 sequence is CASSLHRTVATNEKLFF. The CDR3 DNA reads TGTGCCAGCAGCCTACATCGGACAGTCGCCACTAATGAAAAACTGTTTTTT.

The J gene is TRBJ1-2, the V gene TRBV6-5; 8 bases line up with TRBD1. The CDR3 contains 15 residues. CDR1 is MNHEY, CDR2 SVGAGI, per germline. Trimming cost V 8 bases and J 4 bases; bases outside gene matches: 12. The CDR3 spells CASLSGTGNFYGYTF. In nucleotides, the CDR3 is TGTGCCAGCCTCTCCGGGACAGGCAATTTCTATGGCTACACCTTC.